These T cell receptor beta chains were read from a single sample in a study of T cells in Graves' hyperthyroidism and ophthalmopathy. Each CDR3 protein is one row after TCRdb ran MiXCR on the multiplex PCR reads. The sample carries about 400,000 distinct CDR3 sequences, around 15% recorded once. The sample comprised blood. These receptors all stem from a woman aged 55-69 years with Graves' ophthalmopathy. The CDR3 runs from the conserved cysteine through the conserved F or W. Each record gives: clone size, V gene, J gene, D gene, CDR3 DNA, CDR3 protein. D genes are given only for firm matches. Expanded clones get a size class; other rows say once, few or many, or leave the size out.

size: many; V: TRBV28; J: TRBJ2-5; D: TRBD1; DNA: TGTGCCAGCAGAACGACAGGGGGCAGGGGAGAGGAGACCCAGTACTTC; CDR3: CASRTTGGRGEETQYF
size: few; V: TRBV10-3; J: TRBJ2-7; D: .; DNA: TGTGCCATCAGTGCGGGGCAGGGCTACGAGCAGTACTTC; CDR3: CAISAGQGYEQYF
size: .; V: TRBV18; J: TRBJ1-4; D: .; DNA: TGTGCCAGCCCACCACCCTTCCAGGATACACGGAAAAAACTGTTTTTT; CDR3: CASPPPFQDTRKKLFF
size: few; V: TRBV6-5; J: TRBJ2-7; D: .; DNA: TGTGCCAGCAGTTACGAGGCCTACTACGAGCAGTACTTC; CDR3: CASSYEAYYEQYF
size: few; V: TRBV2; J: TRBJ1-2; D: TRBD1; DNA: TGTGCCAGCAGTGAGGGGACAGGGGTCGATGGCTACACCTTC; CDR3: CASSEGTGVDGYTF
size: many; V: TRBV12-3/TRBV12-4; J: TRBJ2-7; D: .; DNA: TGTGCCAGCAGTTGGGGCAGCCAGAACGACGAGCAGTACTTC; CDR3: CASSWGSQNDEQYF
size: many; V: TRBV7-3; J: TRBJ2-3; D: .; DNA: TGTGCCAGCTCCGGGGCGGGAATCACAGATACGCAGTATTTT; CDR3: CASSGAGITDTQYF
size: few; V: TRBV10-2; J: TRBJ2-7; D: TRBD1; DNA: TGCGCCACCAATATGGACAGGGACGCATACGAGCAGTACTTC; CDR3: CATNMDRDAYEQYF
size: few; V: TRBV20-1; J: TRBJ1-1; D: TRBD1; DNA: TGCAGTGCTAGAGGCCGACAGGGAACTGAAGCTTTCTTT; CDR3: CSARGRQGTEAFF
size: few; V: TRBV18; J: TRBJ2-1; D: .; DNA: TGTGCCAGCCACGAGGCGGAGCTTGGAAATGAGCAGTTCTTC; CDR3: CASHEAELGNEQFF
size: few; V: TRBV19; J: TRBJ1-2; D: .; DNA: TGTGCCAGTAGTGCCGGGATTTTTTGGGGCTACACCTTC; CDR3: CASSAGIFWGYTF
size: many; V: TRBV2; J: TRBJ1-4; D: TRBD1; DNA: TGTGCCGGGAAGGGACAGAAACTAGGGGAAAAACTGTTTTTT; CDR3: CAGKGQKLGEKLFF
size: many; V: TRBV5-8; J: TRBJ1-1; D: .; DNA: TGTGCCAGCAGCTTGGAAGGGAAAGGGAACACTGAAGCTTTCTTT; CDR3: CASSLEGKGNTEAFF
size: .; V: TRBV28; J: TRBJ1-6; D: .; DNA: TGTGCCAGCAGTCCCTCTCGAACAAGGTCACCCCTCCACTTT; CDR3: CASSPSRTRSPLHF
size: many; V: TRBV30; J: TRBJ2-7; D: .; DNA: TGTGCCTGGAGTGTACTGGGCGGGTACCACTCCTACGAGCAGTACTTC; CDR3: CAWSVLGGYHSYEQYF
size: many; V: TRBV2; J: TRBJ1-2; D: .; DNA: TGTGCCAGCAGTCCCGGCGAGGAGGGGTACTATGGCTACACCTTC; CDR3: CASSPGEEGYYGYTF
size: many; V: TRBV7-2; J: TRBJ2-1; D: TRBD2; DNA: TGTGCCAGCAGCGTACTCCGGGGGGTTGAGCAGTTCTTC; CDR3: CASSVLRGVEQFF
size: many; V: TRBV11-2; J: TRBJ2-7; D: .; DNA: TGTGCCAGCAGCTCCGAGACAAGGACCTACGAGCAGTACTTC; CDR3: CASSSETRTYEQYF
size: .; V: TRBV12-5; J: TRBJ2-3; D: .; DNA: TGTGCTAGTGGTTTGAAAGATACGCAGTATTTT; CDR3: CASGLKDTQYF
size: .; V: TRBV30; J: TRBJ1-5; D: .; DNA: TGTGCCTGGAGGGAACAACTGGGTCAGCCCCAGCATTTT; CDR3: CAWREQLGQPQHF
size: few; V: TRBV6-1; J: TRBJ2-6; D: .; DNA: TGTGCCAGCAGACGGCTCTCTGGGGCCAACGTCCTGACTTTC; CDR3: CASRRLSGANVLTF
size: many; V: TRBV5-1; J: TRBJ2-1; D: .; DNA: TGCGCCAGCAGCACCGACAGGAGCTACAATGAGCAGTTCTTC; CDR3: CASSTDRSYNEQFF
size: many; V: TRBV3-1; J: TRBJ2-2; D: .; DNA: TGTGCCAGCACCGGCTACGCCGACACCGGGGAGCTGTTTTTT; CDR3: CASTGYADTGELFF
size: few; V: TRBV12-3/TRBV12-4; J: TRBJ2-2; D: TRBD2; DNA: TGTGCCAGCGTCGGACTAGTCGCCGGGGAGCTGTTTTTT; CDR3: CASVGLVAGELFF
size: .; V: TRBV20-1; J: TRBJ1-6; D: TRBD1; DNA: TGCAGTGCCGAACGGACAGGGAGATATAATTCACCCCTCCACTTT; CDR3: CSAERTGRYNSPLHF
size: many; V: TRBV20-1; J: TRBJ1-3; D: .; DNA: TGCAGTGCTAACCCGGTAGGAAACACCATATATTTT; CDR3: CSANPVGNTIYF
size: many; V: TRBV2; J: TRBJ2-2; D: .; DNA: TGTGCCAGCAGTGAACTGGGGGGTCTTCTGACCGGGGAGCTGTTTTTT; CDR3: CASSELGGLLTGELFF
size: many; V: TRBV7-9; J: TRBJ1-1; D: .; DNA: TGTGCCAGCAAGGGAATCCAGGCGAACACTGAAGCTTTCTTT; CDR3: CASKGIQANTEAFF
size: many; V: TRBV2; J: TRBJ1-4; D: .; DNA: TGTGCCAGCAGGCAGGGTGAAAAACTGTTTTTT; CDR3: CASRQGEKLFF
size: few; V: TRBV6-5; J: TRBJ2-3; D: .; DNA: TGTGCCAGCAGTTTCCGGGGAGCGGCGGGTAGCACAGATACGCAGTATTTT; CDR3: CASSFRGAAGSTDTQYF
size: .; V: TRBV29-1; J: TRBJ2-2; D: TRBD2; DNA: TGCAGCGTTGAATCGGGGGGTAGTACCGGGGAGCTGTTTTTT; CDR3: CSVESGGSTGELFF
size: many; V: TRBV19; J: TRBJ2-1; D: .; DNA: TGTGCCAGTAGTCCTTATGGGGCGGGGACTTACAATGAGCAGTTCTTC; CDR3: CASSPYGAGTYNEQFF
size: many; V: TRBV10-3; J: TRBJ2-7; D: TRBD1; DNA: TGTGCCATCGGTCCCGGGACAGGTGGCGAGCAGTACTTC; CDR3: CAIGPGTGGEQYF
size: few; V: TRBV28; J: TRBJ1-3; D: .; DNA: TGTGCCAGCAGTACAACCCTCGGCCCAGTCTCTGGAAACACCATATATTTT; CDR3: CASSTTLGPVSGNTIYF
size: .; V: TRBV19; J: TRBJ2-1; D: TRBD2; DNA: TGTGCCAGTAGCAGCCCCCGTGGGGCTAGCGGGAGAGAGGAGCAGTTCTTC; CDR3: CASSSPRGASGREEQFF
size: many; V: TRBV12-3/TRBV12-4; J: TRBJ2-1; D: TRBD2; DNA: TGTGCCAGCAGTGGGGGCGGGACTAGCGGGAGAAGTAATGAGCAGTTCTTC; CDR3: CASSGGGTSGRSNEQFF
size: many; V: TRBV28; J: TRBJ1-2; D: .; DNA: TGTGCCAGCAGTTCCCGACCGAGGGACTATGGCTACACCTTC; CDR3: CASSSRPRDYGYTF
size: few; V: TRBV18; J: TRBJ2-1; D: TRBD1; DNA: TGTGCCAGCTCACCAACAGAAGACAGGGACCATGAGCAGTTCTTC; CDR3: CASSPTEDRDHEQFF
size: few; V: TRBV5-1; J: TRBJ2-5; D: .; DNA: TGCGCCAGCAGCTTGGGGAGGCTGCAAGAGACCCAGTACTTC; CDR3: CASSLGRLQETQYF
size: .; V: TRBV5-1; J: TRBJ2-4; D: .; DNA: TGCGCCAGCAACAGGGGCGGGAGCAAAAACATTCAGTACTTC; CDR3: CASNRGGSKNIQYF
size: many; V: TRBV12-3/TRBV12-4; J: TRBJ1-1; D: .; DNA: TGTGCCAGCAGTTTTTTAGGACAGAACACTGAAGCTTTCTTT; CDR3: CASSFLGQNTEAFF
size: many; V: TRBV20-1; J: TRBJ2-5; D: TRBD2; DNA: TGCAGTGCCGACACGGGGGCTAGCGGGACTACGGAGACCCAGTACTTC; CDR3: CSADTGASGTTETQYF
size: many; V: TRBV5-1; J: TRBJ2-1; D: TRBD1; DNA: TGCGCCAGCAGCTCCGGGACAGCGCCACCGGAGCAGTTCTTC; CDR3: CASSSGTAPPEQFF
size: .; V: TRBV7-8; J: TRBJ2-1; D: TRBD2; DNA: TGTGCCAGCAGCTTAAGGCGGGCGGGAGTGTACAATGAGCAGTTCTTC; CDR3: CASSLRRAGVYNEQFF
size: many; V: TRBV7-9; J: TRBJ2-7; D: .; DNA: TGTGCCAGCAGCTCGCCCCCGGGACTTCCCTCCTACGAGCAGTACTTC; CDR3: CASSSPPGLPSYEQYF
size: many; V: TRBV14; J: TRBJ2-1; D: .; DNA: TGTGCCAGCAGTCAGACCCCTTTCAATGAGCAGTTCTTC; CDR3: CASSQTPFNEQFF
size: .; V: TRBV27; J: TRBJ2-7; D: .; DNA: TGTGCCAGCTCCAGGGGACGCTACGAGCAGTACTTC; CDR3: CASSRGRYEQYF
size: few; V: TRBV7-9; J: TRBJ2-1; D: TRBD2; DNA: TGTGCCAGCAGCTCCGGGACTAGCGGGCGGAGCTCCTACAATGAGCAGTTCTTC; CDR3: CASSSGTSGRSSYNEQFF
size: few; V: TRBV20-1; J: TRBJ1-5; D: .; DNA: TGCAGTGCGAAGATGGGGAATCAGCCCCAGCATTTT; CDR3: CSAKMGNQPQHF
size: many; V: TRBV6-1; J: TRBJ1-1; D: TRBD1; DNA: TGTGCCAGCAGTAGGGGGACAGGGGGCACTGAAGCTTTCTTT; CDR3: CASSRGTGGTEAFF
size: few; V: TRBV5-1; J: TRBJ2-2; D: TRBD2; DNA: TGCGCCAGCAGCGCCGATCTAGCGGGAGACACCGGGGAGCTGTTTTTT; CDR3: CASSADLAGDTGELFF
size: few; V: TRBV19; J: TRBJ1-5; D: .; DNA: TGTGCCAGTAGTATCCTCAATCAGCCCCAGCATTTT; CDR3: CASSILNQPQHF
size: .; V: TRBV7-9; J: TRBJ2-1; D: TRBD2; DNA: TGTGCCAGCAGCCCAGCTGGTAGCGGGAGATACAATGAGCAGTTCTTC; CDR3: CASSPAGSGRYNEQFF
size: .; V: TRBV25-1; J: TRBJ1-6; D: TRBD1; DNA: TGTGCCACCAGGGACAGGGGAGGATCACCCCTCCACTTT; CDR3: CATRDRGGSPLHF